This T cell receptor beta chain stems from a study of T cell responses to AZD1222 COVID-19 vaccine. Study as a whole: Some second doses came at about 4 weeks and others at about 12 weeks; these were pooled.

Only in-frame clones appear in the TCRdb table, and some are missing; sequencing was by immunoSEQ multiplex PCR. The data show 100,000 to 150,000 clones, less than 95% seen once. Regarding the study as a whole: At baseline, seropositivity was found in only six or seven AZD1222 recipients. Elevations in Spike-specific TCR breadth and depth followed administration of two AZD1222 doses. Clonal diversity may have been underestimated, and the donors were mostly white British, with more females than males.

Notes on this clone: The antigen remains undetermined.

This clonotype was obtained from an adult in good health. The specimen comprised peripheral blood, sampled on day 0 of AZD1222 vaccination.

CDR3 bases: TGCAGTGAATCCTATGGCTACACCTTC. Translated, it gives CSESYGYTF. The rearrangement links TRBV20-1 to TRBJ1-2, with unresolved D. Germline V gives CDR1 DFQATT, CDR2 SNEGSKA (reference sequence). The V end lost 7 bases, the J end lost 4 bases, and 4 bases lay between the germline ends. The length of the CDR3 is 9 residues.